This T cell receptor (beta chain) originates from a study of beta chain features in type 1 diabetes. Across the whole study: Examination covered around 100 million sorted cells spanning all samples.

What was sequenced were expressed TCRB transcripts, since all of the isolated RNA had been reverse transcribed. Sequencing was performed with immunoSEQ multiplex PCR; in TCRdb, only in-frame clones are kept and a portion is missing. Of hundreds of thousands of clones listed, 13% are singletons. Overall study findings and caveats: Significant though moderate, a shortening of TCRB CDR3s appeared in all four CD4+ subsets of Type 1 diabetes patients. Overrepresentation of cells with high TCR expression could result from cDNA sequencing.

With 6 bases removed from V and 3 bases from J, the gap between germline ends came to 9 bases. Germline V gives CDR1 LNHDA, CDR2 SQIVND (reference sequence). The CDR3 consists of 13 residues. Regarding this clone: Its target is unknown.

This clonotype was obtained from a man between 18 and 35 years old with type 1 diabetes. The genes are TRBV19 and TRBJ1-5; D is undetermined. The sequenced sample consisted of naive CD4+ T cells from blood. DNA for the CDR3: TGTGCCAGTAGCGAATCTAACAATCAGCCCCAGCATTTT. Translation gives CASSESNNQPQHF.